One sample yielded the 25 T cell receptor beta chains listed below, sequenced in a study of T cell responses to AZD1222 COVID-19 vaccine. Clones were sequenced by immunoSEQ multiplex PCR, and TCRdb holds only the in-frame ones, with some missing. The repertoire holds tens of thousands of clones, around 85% seen once, with over 15% in the top ten. Sequences were derived from peripheral blood, sampled on day 0 of AZD1222 vaccination. Every receptor here comes from an adult in good health.

The rearrangement links TRBV27 to TRBJ2-7; 12 positions match TRBD2. The J segment lost 4 bases and the V segment lost 5 bases, leaving 6 bases of the junction unmatched. Germline CDR1 and CDR2: MNHEY and SMNVEV (reference sequence). The length of the CDR3 is 15 residues. CDR3 residues: CASSPLAGGLYEQYF. Written as DNA, the CDR3 is TGTGCCAGCAGTCCTCTAGCGGGAGGGTTGTACGAGCAGTACTTC.

This sequence joins TRBV6-5 and TRBJ2-7, with 7 bases that match TRBD1. From germline, CDR1 is MNHEY and CDR2 SVGAGI. The CDR3 totals 15 residues. The trim removed 5 bases at V and 0 bases at J, leaving 7 bases unmatched. The CDR3 loop is CASSPQGDSSYEQYF. CDR3 coding DNA: TGTGCCAGCAGTCCACAAGGGGACAGCTCCTACGAGCAGTACTTC.

The V gene is TRBV19, the J gene TRBJ1-2, with D maybe TRBD1 (5 bases). Trimming left V 7 bases short and J 5 bases short, with 14 bases between. The length of the CDR3 is 13 residues. Germline V gives CDR1 LNHDA, CDR2 SQIVND (reference sequence). In nucleotides, the CDR3 is TGTGCCAGTACGAGGGGCGCGGTTTATGGCTACACCTTC. As protein: CASTRGAVYGYTF.

This chain links TRBV3-1 (or the pseudogene TRBV3-2) with TRBJ2-7, with D possibly matching TRBD2 (6 bases). Deletions cut 1 base from V and 1 base from J, with 17 bases between. Germline-derived CDR1 and CDR2 are LGHDT and YNNKEL (reference sequence). This CDR3 is built from 17 residues. Written as DNA, the CDR3 is TGTGCCAGCAGCCAAGGGGTCAGTTCTAGCGTTTCCTACGAGCAGTACTTC. It codes for CASSQGVSSSVSYEQYF.

The chain is built from TRBV7-6 and TRBJ1-6; a possible D gene is TRBD1 (5 bases). The CDR3 sequence is 16 residues long. CDR1 SGHVS and CDR2 FNYEAQ come from the germline V gene. V was shortened by 5 bases and J by 9 bases, with 20 bases between the two germline ends. The CDR3 sequence: CASSRINVGDASPLHF. CDR3 coding DNA: TGTGCCAGCAGCCGCATAAACGTCGGGGACGCTTCACCCCTCCACTTT.

This chain connects TRBV5-6 to TRBJ1-2; no firm D call. V was shortened by 4 bases and J by 8 bases, with 18 bases between the two germline ends. This CDR3 is 14 amino acids long. Germline values: CDR1 SGHDT, CDR2 YYEEEE. The CDR3 nucleotides read TGTGCCAGCAGCGTGGCCGGCTCTCCGAGCGGCTACACCTTC. It codes for CASSVAGSPSGYTF.

V and J are TRBV28 and TRBJ2-7; D remains unclear. This CDR3 contains 11 residues. Deletions cut 3 bases from V and 7 bases from J, with 7 bases between. Germline lookup yields CDR1 MDHEN and CDR2 SYDVKM. For the CDR3, the DNA is TGTGCCAGCAGTTTGGCATATGAGCAGTACTTC. This encodes CASSLAYEQYF.

In DNA, the CDR3 is TGTGCCAGCAGCCAAGACGGGCCCGACACCTACGAGCAGTACTTC. Protein sequence: CASSQDGPDTYEQYF. J is TRBJ2-7 and V is TRBV4-2; D is unclear. V lost 0 bases, J lost 2 bases, and 11 bases lay in between. This CDR3 is 15 amino acids long. Germline loops: CDR1 LGHNA, CDR2 YNFKEQ.

The rearrangement links TRBV3-1 (or the pseudogene TRBV3-2) to TRBJ2-5; 8 positions match TRBD2. The ends lost 0 bases at V and 4 bases at J; junction bases unmatched: 7. The CDR3 runs to 16 residues. The germline CDR1 and CDR2 sequences are LGHDT and YNNKEL (reference sequence). In nucleotides, the CDR3 is TGTGCCAGCAGCCAAGATTTGGCTAGCGGGTTAGAGACCCAGTACTTC. Translation: CASSQDLASGLETQYF.

V is TRBV7-6 and J is TRBJ2-1; 9 nucleotides match TRBD2. Per the germline V gene, CDR1 is SGHVS and CDR2 is FNYEAQ. The CDR3 consists of 16 residues. The V gene end was trimmed by 5 bases and the J gene end by 5 bases; junction bases not matched to a gene: 10. Here the CDR3 reads CASSPGAGGPNNEQFF. The CDR3 DNA reads as TGTGCCAGCAGCCCAGGGGCGGGAGGGCCAAACAATGAGCAGTTCTTC.

V gene TRBV11-2 combines with J gene TRBJ2-7; 12 bases are a match to TRBD2. V lost 1 base and J lost 4; bases outside the gene matches: 14. The CDR3 extends over 19 amino acids. Germline V gives CDR1 SGHAT, CDR2 FQNNGV. CDR3 region: CASSLVPSPTSGRGYEQYF. The CDR3, as DNA: TGTGCCAGCAGCTTAGTCCCCTCGCCGACTAGCGGGAGAGGGTACGAGCAGTACTTC.

This chain uses TRBV4-1 with TRBJ1-1; 8 bases agree with TRBD1. CDR3 length equals 17 residues. The germline V gene has CDR1 MGHRA and CDR2 YSYEKL. V lost 3 bases to trimming and J lost 0 bases; unmatched junction nucleotides: 9. In DNA, the CDR3 is TGCGCCAGCAGCCATTCTTTCCAGGGGGCTTTGAACACTGAAGCTTTCTTT. Translated: CASSHSFQGALNTEAFF.

V is TRBV9 and J is TRBJ1-5, with 7 bases lining up with TRBD1. Germline V gene data show CDR1 as SGDLS and CDR2 as YYNGEE. Trimming took 3 bases from V and 5 from J; bases not matched to a gene: 5. The CDR3 runs to 14 residues. The DNA of the CDR3 is TGTGCCAGCAGCGCTGACAGGGTGTATCAGCCCCAGCATTTT. As protein: CASSADRVYQPQHF.

The chain recombines TRBV27 with TRBJ2-7; TRBD1 aligns across 8 bases. V lost 2 bases to trimming and J lost 4 bases; unmatched junction nucleotides: 1. The germline V gene has CDR1 MNHEY and CDR2 SMNVEV (reference sequence). The CDR3 extends over 13 amino acids. The CDR3 DNA follows: TGTGCCAGCAGTTTACGACAGGGGTACGAGCAGTACTTC. It encodes CASSLRQGYEQYF.

The V call is TRBV7-2, the J call TRBJ1-2; D call uncertain. The germline gives CDR1 SGHTA, CDR2 FQGNSA. V was shortened by 3 bases and J by 8 bases, with 19 bases between the two germline ends. The CDR3 is made up of 15 amino acids. The CDR3 region has the DNA TGTGCCAGCAGCTTTTTGGGGAAAGTGGGAGGCGGCTACACCTTC. Translation gives CASSFLGKVGGGYTF.

This chain links TRBV7-8 with TRBJ1-1; perhaps TRBD1 as D (6 bases). Germline V gene sequence: CDR1 SGHVS, CDR2 FQNEAQ. Trimming removed 6 bases from V and 3 bases from J, with 17 bases in between. This CDR3 is built from 15 residues. CDR3 DNA sequence: TGTGCCAGCAGAGCCCGGTTACAGGGAGACACTGAAGCTTTCTTT. It translates to CASRARLQGDTEAFF.

The chain couples TRBV7-9 to TRBJ2-7; 7 bases are shared with TRBD1. V shed 5 bases, J shed 2 bases, and the junction held 9 bases outside the gene matches. The CDR3 has 15 residues. Germline CDR1 and CDR2: SEHNR and FQNEAQ (reference sequence). The CDR3 DNA is TGTGCCAGCAGCGCCAACGGGACAGTGGCCTACGAGCAGTACTTC. This sequence encodes CASSANGTVAYEQYF.

The chain carries TRBV9 and TRBJ1-2; 7 positions agree with TRBD1. Trimming took 3 bases from V and 7 from J; bases not matched to a gene: 9. The germline CDR1 and CDR2 sequences are SGDLS and YYNGEE. The CDR3 consists of 14 residues. Here the CDR3 reads CASSAEGARFGYTF. The CDR3 DNA is TGTGCCAGCAGCGCCGAGGGGGCGCGTTTTGGCTACACCTTC.

This chain joins TRBV11-2 and TRBJ1-1; D call uncertain. The ends were cut back, 4 bases at V and 4 bases at J, with 7 bases in the middle. This CDR3 spans 12 amino acids. The V gene's germline CDR1 is SGHAT and CDR2 FQNNGV. CDR3 protein: CASSSITTEAFF. The CDR3 DNA is TGTGCCAGCAGCTCGATTACCACTGAAGCTTTCTTT.

This clone was counted only a few times. The genes are TRBV28 and TRBJ2-3; D is uncertain. The CDR3 has 16 amino acids. The germline CDR1 and CDR2 sequences are MDHEN and SYDVKM. The V end was cut by 5 bases, the J end by 0 bases, with 15 bases between. The CDR3 spells CASSPPTRSSTDTQYF. CDR3 sequence (DNA): TGTGCCAGCAGTCCGCCGACAAGATCTAGCACAGATACGCAGTATTTT.

This clone was detected once. This rearrangement joins TRBV6-6 to TRBJ2-5; 11 bases line up with TRBD2. The V gene end was trimmed by 5 bases and the J gene end by 7 bases; junction bases not matched to a gene: 6. This CDR3 comprises 14 residues. CDR1 MNHNY and CDR2 SVGAGI come from the germline V gene (reference sequence). CDR3 DNA sequence: TGTGCCAGCAGTCTAGCGGGAGGTTGGGCGACCCAGTACTTC. Translation gives CASSLAGGWATQYF.

The chain carries TRBV24-1 and TRBJ2-1, with TRBD2 matching over 9 bases. The V gene end was trimmed by 9 bases and the J gene end by 1 base; junction bases not matched to a gene: 24. The CDR3 spans 21 residues. Germline loops: CDR1 KGHDR, CDR2 SFDVKD. The CDR3 region has the DNA TGTGCCACCGGACCCACTATTCGGACTAGCGTTTACCCCCTATCCTACAATGAGCAGTTCTTC. Protein: CATGPTIRTSVYPLSYNEQFF.

The V call is TRBV25-1, the J call TRBJ1-3; D unclear. CDR1 is MGHDK and CDR2 is SYGVNS in the germline V gene. The CDR3 is 13 residues long. The ends were cut back, 1 base at V and 6 bases at J, with 7 bases in the middle. This CDR3 is CASSEFMENTIYF. The CDR3 bases are TGTGCCAGCAGTGAATTCATGGAAAACACCATATATTTT.

The chain is built from TRBV6-1 and TRBJ2-1, with 12 bases aligning to TRBD1. CDR3 length: 17 amino acids. Germline trimming cut 2 bases from V and 10 bases from J; bases unmatched to any gene: 12. Germline CDR1 is MNHNS and CDR2 is SASEGT. The CDR3 spells CASSESGGGTGGEEQFF. The CDR3 nucleotides are TGTGCCAGCAGTGAATCAGGTGGGGGGACAGGGGGCGAGGAGCAGTTCTTC.

CDR3 in amino acids: CASSNSGTGVGEQFF. The CDR3 DNA is TGTGCCAGTAGTAACAGCGGGACAGGGGTAGGTGAGCAGTTCTTC. The chain recombines TRBV19 with TRBJ2-1; 10 bases map to TRBD1. The ends lost 4 bases at V and 9 bases at J; junction bases unmatched: 9. The germline CDR1 and CDR2 sequences are LNHDA and SQIVND (reference sequence). The CDR3 length is 15 residues.